These T cell receptor beta chains were read from a single sample in a study of identical twins. TCRdb used MiXCR to reprocess the 5' RACE reads, holding one entry per CDR3 protein. The sample lists some 1,600,000 distinct CDR3 sequences, roughly 35% seen once, with less than 0.35% in the top ten. The specimen sequenced was cord blood. All receptors come from a newborn girl in good health. CDR3s include the opening cysteine and the closing phenylalanine or tryptophan. Fields, in order: V gene, clone size, J gene, CDR3 length, D gene, CDR3 DNA, CDR3 protein. A D gene is named only where the DNA matches it firmly. Expanded clones are given a class, and other clones once, few, many or no size at all.

TRBV5-4	-	TRBJ2-1	15	TRBD2	TGTGCCAGCAGCTTGGGGCTAGCGGTACAAGAGACCCAGTTCTTC	CASSLGLAVQETQFF
TRBV25-1	many	TRBJ1-2	13	TRBD1	TGTGCCAGCAGTGAGACAGGGGACTATGGCTACACCTTC	CASSETGDYGYTF
TRBV20-1	-	TRBJ2-7	15	-	TGCAGTGCTAGGAGTAGGGGAGTTCCCTACAATGAGCAGTACTTC	CSARSRGVPYNEQYF
TRBV10-1	-	TRBJ1-2	14	-	TGCGCCAGCAGTGACTCCGGGACAAACTATGGCTACACCTTC	CASSDSGTNYGYTF
TRBV20-1	-	TRBJ2-7	14	TRBD2	TGCAGTGTTACTAGCGGGGGTTCGCTCTACGAGCAGTACTTC	CSVTSGGSLYEQYF
TRBV29-1	-	TRBJ2-7	11	-	TGCAGCGCGGACCGGGACGGCGAGCAGTACTTC	CSADRDGEQYF
TRBV11-1	few	TRBJ2-5	14	-	TGTGCCAGCAGCTTACTAGTCTCCTACAATGAGCAGTACTTC	CASSLLVSYNEQYF
TRBV24-1	few	TRBJ2-1	14	TRBD1	TGTGCCACCAGTGATTCGACAGGGGGTTTTGAGCAGTTCTTC	CATSDSTGGFEQFF
TRBV10-3	few	TRBJ1-6	16	-	TGTGCCATCAGTGAATGGCTGGGGCCGCGTAATTCACCCCTCCACTTT	CAISEWLGPRNSPLHF
TRBV5-1	-	TRBJ2-3	14	-	TGCGCCAGCAGCCGCGGGCGCCCCGGAGATACGCAGTATTTT	CASSRGRPGDTQYF
TRBV20-1	-	TRBJ2-7	15	-	TGCAGTGCAAGGGACTTTGAGACCTTCTACAACGAGCAGTACTTC	CSARDFETFYNEQYF
TRBV2	-	TRBJ2-7	13	-	TGTGCCAGCAGTGACAGGGTTTACAATGAGCAGTACTTC	CASSDRVYNEQYF
TRBV25-1	-	TRBJ2-1	11	-	TGTGCCAGCAGGAAGGGGGGTGAGCAGTTCTTC	CASRKGGEQFF
TRBV7-9	-	TRBJ2-7	15	TRBD2	TGTGCCAGCAGCTTAGTGGGCGGGAGTGATTACGAGCAGTACTTC	CASSLVGGSDYEQYF
TRBV20-1	few	TRBJ2-1	13	-	TGCAGTGCTAGGGGGGACCACTACAATGAGCAGTTCTTC	CSARGDHYNEQFF
TRBV10-3	few	TRBJ2-5	14	-	TGTGCCATCAGGGCGGGACTGCGATACAATGAGCAGTACTTC	CAIRAGLRYNEQYF